This T cell receptor beta chain was recovered during a study of blood T cell repertoires in COVID-19. The protocol was immunoSEQ multiplex PCR, while the TCRdb copy is restricted to in-frame clones and leaves out a portion. The sample has around 100,000 clones, 80% to 90% seen once. CDR1 is SGHVS, CDR2 FNYEAQ, per germline. V was shortened by 1 base and J by 5 bases, with 12 bases between the two germline ends. The CDR3 spans 15 residues. V usage is TRBV7-6 and J usage is TRBJ2-1, with D perhaps TRBD2 (6 bases). This TCR came from a middle-aged man with active or convalescent COVID-19. Material for sequencing was peripheral blood. The CDR3: CASSLVSSVDNEQFF. CDR3 bases: TGTGCCAGCAGCTTAGTGTCTAGCGTTGACAATGAGCAGTTCTTC.